The 11 T cell receptor beta chains given below trace back to one sample, sequenced in a study of CD8+ T cells in alopecia areata. Extracted from the samples, RNA was reverse transcribed into cDNA to serve as the sequencing template. This table comes from immunoSEQ multiplex PCR, and its TCRdb copy is limited to in-frame clones, with some not included. The sample lists approximately 61,000 clones, 96% occurring once. Here the sequenced sample was CD8+ T cells sorted from blood, taken at week 0. The receptors were gathered from a human donor with alopecia areata.

The V and J genes are TRBV29-1 and TRBJ2-2, with D maybe TRBD2 (6 bases). The CDR3 has 15 residues. The germline gives CDR1 SQVTM, CDR2 ANQGSEA. Trimming cost V 4 bases and J 2 bases, with 14 bases left between them. CDR3 coding DNA: TGCAGCGTTGGGCGGGATCCCTTAAACACCGGGGAGCTGTTTTTT. Protein: CSVGRDPLNTGELFF.

The V call is TRBV6-6, the J call TRBJ2-1; D unclear. Deletions cut 6 bases from V and 7 bases from J, with 4 bases between. The CDR3 contains 10 residues. Per the germline V gene, CDR1 is MNHNY and CDR2 is SVGAGI (reference sequence). CDR3 nucleotide sequence: TGTGCCAGCAGCCGGAATGAGCAGTTCTTC. Translated, it gives CASSRNEQFF.

The chain recombines TRBV15 with TRBJ2-7; 9 bases match TRBD2. The CDR3 contains 15 residues. The germline V gene has CDR1 LNHNV and CDR2 YYDKDF (reference sequence). V lost 5 bases, J lost 6 bases, and 11 bases stayed unmatched. For the CDR3, the DNA is TGTGCCACCAGCTTAGGTAGCGGGGGAGTTAGCGAGCAGTACTTC. Amino acid sequence: CATSLGSGGVSEQYF.

The J gene is TRBJ1-1, the V gene TRBV10-2, with TRBD1 as a possible D gene (5 bases). V lost 0 bases to trimming and J lost 5 bases, with 16 bases between them. Germline-derived CDR1 and CDR2 are WSHSY and SAAADI. CDR3 length: 16 amino acids. CDR3 protein: CASSESLSWGNTEAFF. For the CDR3, the DNA is TGCGCCAGCAGTGAGTCGTTGTCTTGGGGCAATACTGAAGCTTTCTTT.

This chain links TRBV7-9 with TRBJ1-4; 8 bases are a match to TRBD1. The trim removed 5 bases at V and 3 bases at J, leaving 8 bases unmatched. CDR1 and CDR2 (germline): SEHNR, FQNEAQ (reference sequence). There are 16 residues in the CDR3. The CDR3 spells CASSPERQGSNEKLFF. CDR3 in DNA: TGTGCCAGCAGCCCCGAGAGACAGGGGTCTAATGAAAAACTGTTTTTT. The full variable domain, with the rest looked up from reference TRBV7-9 and TRBJ1-4, is DTGVSQNPRHKITKRGQNVTFRCDPISEHNRLYWYRQTLGQGPEFLTYFQNEAQLEKSRLLSDRFSAERPKGSFSTLEIQRTEQGDSAMYLCASSPERQGSNEKLFFGSGTQLSVL.

J is TRBJ2-1 and V is TRBV7-6; maybe TRBD2 (7 bases). The V gene lost 3 bases and the J gene lost 2 bases, with 17 bases spanning the gap. The CDR3 is made up of 17 amino acids. The germline gives CDR1 SGHVS, CDR2 FNYEAQ. DNA for the CDR3: TGTGCCAGCAGCTTGACCGGCGGGGGCCAAGCCTACAATGAGCAGTTCTTC. Its translation is CASSLTGGGQAYNEQFF.

A single count supports this clone. The rearrangement uses TRBV4-3 and TRBJ1-2; D is ambiguous. This CDR3 region has 15 residues. V was clipped by 1 base and J by 4 bases, with 13 bases between them. CDR1 is LGHNA and CDR2 is YSLEER in the germline V gene. The CDR3 DNA is TGCGCCAGCAGCCAAGTTGGCCTTCCAAGCTATGGCTACACCTTC. It yields the protein CASSQVGLPSYGYTF.

As DNA, the CDR3 is TGTGCCAGCAGCTTAGAAGGGCTCGGTGGCTACACCTTC. Protein sequence: CASSLEGLGGYTF. The V and J genes are TRBV7-8 and TRBJ1-2; D gene unclear. Per the germline V gene, CDR1 is SGHVS and CDR2 is FQNEAQ. The CDR3 sequence is 13 residues long. V was clipped by 1 base and J by 7 bases, with 10 bases between them.

The chain carries TRBV4-1 and TRBJ1-1; D might be TRBD1 (5 bases). From germline, CDR1 is MGHRA and CDR2 YSYEKL. Trimming took off 4 bases at V and 10 bases at J, with 16 bases between the two ends. The CDR3 covers 13 residues. The CDR3 nucleotides are TGCGCCAGCAGCCCTGACCGGGGCCGCACAGCTTTCTTT. Amino acid sequence: CASSPDRGRTAFF.

This chain connects TRBV29-1 to TRBJ1-2; D is unclear. The CDR3 has 11 residues. Between the trimmed V and J ends, which lost 3 bases and 8 bases, there was a span of 10 bases. In germline, CDR1 is SQVTM, CDR2 ANQGSEA. The CDR3 DNA follows: TGCAGCGTTGAGGACCACGAGGGCTACACCTTC. Residues: CSVEDHEGYTF.

The V gene is TRBV7-9, the J gene TRBJ2-5, with 8 nucleotides matching TRBD2. Germline values: CDR1 SEHNR, CDR2 FQNEAQ (reference sequence). Trimming cost V 3 bases and J 5 bases; bases outside gene matches: 17. The CDR3 is 18 amino acids. DNA of the CDR3: TGTGCCAGCAGCTTCCCTGGCGATAGCGGGGCGGAGGGGGAGACCCAGTACTTC. Translated: CASSFPGDSGAEGETQYF.